A selection of T cell receptor beta chains follows, all from one sample in a study of blood T cell repertoires in COVID-19. Assay used: immunoSEQ multiplex PCR; TCRdb lists only in-frame clones, some missing. The profile shows some 260,000 clones, about 88% of them singletons. The sequencing input was peripheral blood. These receptors were obtained from a woman aged 40 to 50 who had recovered from COVID-19. The CDR3 runs from the conserved cysteine through the conserved F or W.

>TRBJ2-1|15|TRBV29-1
CSVDPSGSSYNEQFF
>TRBJ2-1|15|TRBV18
CASSPLVAVYNEQFF
>TRBJ2-1|15|TRBV7-9
CASSYGQGRVNEQFF
>TRBJ2-7|11|TRBV7-8
CASSPSYEQYF
>TRBJ2-7|15|TRBV11-3
CASSLLSGTAYEQYF
>TRBJ2-1|14|TRBV19
CASSTAGGRNEQFF
>TRBJ1-3|14|TRBV28
CASSTMTGGNTIYF
>TRBJ2-7|15|TRBV4-3
CASSFEPGQGYEQYF
>TRBJ1-2|13|TRBV7-2
CASSLGGAEGYTF
>TRBJ1-2|12|TRBV29-1
CSAEGGAHGYTF
>TRBJ2-3|14|TRBV30
CAWKRGQTTDTQYF
>TRBJ2-1|13|TRBV12-3/TRBV12-4
CASAKQSYNEQFF
>TRBJ1-5|16|TRBV19
CASSISGDRGNQPQHF
>TRBJ1-2|16|TRBV7-8
CASSPVGGTTNYGYTF
>TRBJ1-2|14|TRBV7-2
CASSLSPTGGGYTF
>TRBJ2-7|12|TRBV10-3
CAIGQGANEQYF
>TRBJ2-7|14|TRBV11-2
CASSLYGTSGEQYF
>TRBJ2-5|18|TRBV21-1
CASSKFLSDRGRKETQYF
>TRBJ2-7|16|TRBV25-1
CASSEQGSGITYEQYF
>TRBJ2-2|16|TRBV19
CASSLVRGPNTGELFF
>TRBJ1-2|14|TRBV28
CASSLSTGSGGYTF
>TRBJ1-3|17|TRBV4-1
CASSQGRLRGGGNTIYF
>TRBJ1-4|15|TRBV4-2
CASSGPQATNEKLFF
>TRBJ2-7|15|TRBV9
CASSGSSGGPTLQYF
>TRBJ1-1|15|TRBV19
CASSTWSRANTEAFF
>TRBJ2-1|14|TRBV7-3
CASSPGQGGNEQFF
>TRBJ2-3|18|TRBV9
CASSVDLLGTTSTDTQYF
>TRBJ2-1|16|TRBV15
CATSRSLAGVFNEQFF
>TRBJ1-3|16|TRBV4-3
CASSQATTGVGNTIYF
>TRBJ2-2|15|TRBV5-6
CASSLGSGGTGELFF
>TRBJ2-7|13|TRBV30
CAWRPVSGNEQYF
>TRBJ2-5|16|TRBV27
CASKPTGTSGAKTQYF
>TRBJ2-3|16|TRBV7-7
CASSLAHSGNTDTQYF
>TRBJ1-2|12|TRBV2
CATIQGAGGYTF
>TRBJ2-3|14|TRBV19
CASSISPGTDTQYF
>TRBJ2-1|16|TRBV28
CASSFLSGASYNEQFF
>TRBJ1-6|14|TRBV5-6
CASDHGGGESPLHF
>TRBJ1-2|14|TRBV5-1
CASSPSTGGYGYTF
>TRBJ2-3|14|TRBV4-3
CASSQAGGGGTQYF
>TRBJ1-3|17|TRBV7-2
CASSLAPAGGLRDTIYF
>TRBJ1-6|14|TRBV11-3
CASSSHRSNSPLHF
>TRBJ2-1|15|TRBV6-2/TRBV6-3
CASSYAGGTNNEQFF